Sequencing of this TCR beta chain was carried out in a study of blood T cell repertoires in COVID-19. Germline CDR1 is LNHDA and CDR2 is SQIVND (reference sequence). V dropped 5 bases and J dropped 1; count of bases not matched to a gene: 10. The CDR3 covers 17 residues. Profiling relied on immunoSEQ multiplex PCR, and the TCRdb table lists in-frame clones only, not all of them. There are some 400,000 clones in the sample; about 87% occur only once, and 2.5% to 3.5% lies in the top ten. This clone is a singleton in its sample. Sequencing was carried out using peripheral blood. This rearrangement joins TRBV19 to TRBJ1-5; 8 bases map to TRBD1. The TCR was taken from a human donor in a cohort sampled during active COVID-19. The CDR3 region is CASSGLGGQGSNQPQHF. The CDR3 bases are TGTGCCAGTAGTGGCCTTGGCGGACAGGGAAGCAATCAGCCCCAGCATTTT.